This T cell receptor (beta chain) was identified in a study of blood T cell repertoires in COVID-19. As for the study in general: The samples span acute and convalescent COVID-19 from the United States, Italy and Spain.

V was clipped by 6 bases and J by 7 bases; unmatched bases: 9. Germline values: CDR1 SGHTA, CDR2 FQGNSA. The CDR3 extends over 15 amino acids. Original processing notes: By means of reference gene primer amplification, nucleated cell counts were estimated. Data came from immunoSEQ multiplex PCR; TCRdb stores just in-frame clones and leaves some out. For V, J and clone size, that table is used; D and trimming come from the DNA. The sample lists about 170,000 clones, approximately 87% occurring once. Participants were aged about 18 to 100 years from around 25 US areas. Recovery among Cohort 3 donors was established by two negative PCRs, clearance, or symptom resolution.

The clonotype originates from a woman between 50 and 59 years old who had recovered from COVID-19. The sample consisted of PBMCs or T cells enriched from blood (not recorded which). The rearrangement joins TRBV7-2 to TRBJ2-2; 9 bases align to TRBD1. The CDR3 DNA is TGTGCCAGCAGATACCGGGACAGGGCCGTCGGGGAGCTGTTTTTT. Translation gives CASRYRDRAVGELFF.